This TCR beta chain stems from a study of blood T cell repertoires in COVID-19. Study-level information: The origin of the acute and convalescent COVID-19 samples was the United States, Italy and Spain. From T cells, B-cell-depleted T cells, or PBMCs came the material, which was cDNA or gDNA.

Original analysis: Nucleated cell counts were estimated from reference gene primer amplification. The repertoire was sequenced with immunoSEQ multiplex PCR; TCRdb's copy has only in-frame clones and lacks some. The DNA gave D and trimming, while V, J and clone size come from that table. The top ten hold about 3% of the sample, which has around 64,000 clones, roughly 85% seen once. Germline lookup yields CDR1 ENHRY and CDR2 SYGVKD. The CDR3 covers 13 residues. V lost 4 bases and J lost 13, with 17 bases in between. The TCR comes from a man in his sixties with acute or convalescent COVID-19. The sequencing sample was made of peripheral blood. The chain links TRBV10-3 to TRBJ2-1; D may be TRBD1 (5 bases). The CDR3 reads CAISAIQVNLQFF. Here the CDR3 DNA reads TGTGCCATCAGTGCTATACAGGTAAACCTCCAGTTCTTC.